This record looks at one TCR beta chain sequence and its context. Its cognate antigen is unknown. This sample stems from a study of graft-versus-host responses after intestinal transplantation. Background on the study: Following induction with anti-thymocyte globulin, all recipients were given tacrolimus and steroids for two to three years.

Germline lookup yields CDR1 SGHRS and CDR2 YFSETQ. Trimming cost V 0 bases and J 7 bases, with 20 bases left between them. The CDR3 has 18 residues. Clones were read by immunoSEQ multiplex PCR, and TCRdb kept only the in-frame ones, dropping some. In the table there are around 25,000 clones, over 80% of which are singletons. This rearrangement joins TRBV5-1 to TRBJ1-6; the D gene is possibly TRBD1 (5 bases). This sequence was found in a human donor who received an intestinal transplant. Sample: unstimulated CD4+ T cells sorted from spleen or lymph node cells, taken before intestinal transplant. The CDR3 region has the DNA TGCGCCAGCAGCTTGGGAGGCCCATGGGCAGGGCGAAATTCACCCCTCCACTTT. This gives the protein CASSLGGPWAGRNSPLHF.